The entry below gives a single T cell receptor beta chain sequence along with its context. Its specificity is not known. The method was immunoSEQ multiplex PCR; TCRdb's version includes in-frame clones alone and lacks a portion of them. In the table there are around 190,000 clones, about 90% of which are singletons. These data belong to a study of T cell responses to AZD1222 COVID-19 vaccine. General study points: There were vaccine-associated CD4 TCRs across spike, dominant at 160-218 and 743-854. Clonal diversity may have been underestimated, and the donors were mostly white British, with more females than males.

Germline V lookup: CDR1 SGHVS, CDR2 FNYEAQ. There are 15 residues in the CDR3. V lost 5 bases, J lost 7 bases, and 11 bases stayed unmatched. V gene TRBV7-6 combines with J gene TRBJ1-5; TRBD1 matches at 7 bases. The sequencing used peripheral blood, collected 28 days after the second AZD1222 dose. This TCR was recovered from an adult who received the AZD1222 COVID-19 vaccine. The CDR3 nucleotides read TGTGCCAGCAGCCCAGACCCACAGGGGCGGCAGCCCCAGCATTTT. Amino acid sequence: CASSPDPQGRQPQHF.